The rows below give T cell receptor beta chains drawn from one sample of a study of T cells in Graves' hyperthyroidism and ophthalmopathy. One entry per CDR3 protein, called by TCRdb with MiXCR from the multiplex PCR reads. The sample consists of a few hundred thousand distinct CDR3 sequences, less than 20% of them appearing once. Source material: blood. Every receptor here comes from a young man with Graves' ophthalmopathy. Each CDR3 is given without its conserved first and last residue.

j_call v_call cdr3_aa
TRBJ2-2 TRBV5-1 ASSPRTAVGTGELF
TRBJ2-1 TRBV20-1 SAQSSGTNEQF
TRBJ1-1 TRBV18 ASSPGTLLKEAF
TRBJ2-1 TRBV7-3 ASSLTGGLNEQF
TRBJ1-1 TRBV12-3/TRBV12-4 ASSSRVGVHTEAF
TRBJ1-2 TRBV5-6 ASSFRDSNSNSYGYT
TRBJ2-3 TRBV7-3 ASSLTRGSSTDTQY
TRBJ2-7 TRBV10-3 AISDLGGADQY
TRBJ2-5 TRBV10-3 AISERSTGYGETQY
TRBJ2-2 TRBV3-1 ASSRRGTANTGELF
TRBJ1-6 TRBV2 AIHSARELDSPLH
TRBJ1-2 TRBV6-4 ASSQMLGAGYGYT
TRBJ2-1 TRBV5-1 ASSIQGGTGGYNEQF
TRBJ1-5 TRBV7-8 ASSLPGTGVQPQH
TRBJ2-1 TRBV5-6 ASGVLPVDEQF
TRBJ2-3 TRBV24-1 ATSDQREGTDTQY
TRBJ2-7 TRBV28 ASSTGGESYEQY
TRBJ1-4 TRBV12-3/TRBV12-4 ASSFIGDWTNEKLF
TRBJ1-5 TRBV27 ASSSGTGVGRDQPQH
TRBJ2-2 TRBV6-2/TRBV6-3 ASSRTSGTQSSSGELF
TRBJ2-1 TRBV6-1 ATVRPGDSGNEQF
TRBJ2-7 TRBV12-3/TRBV12-4 ASTLQDRPYEQY
TRBJ2-2 TRBV12-3/TRBV12-4 ASRQRTGGKDTGELF
TRBJ1-5 TRBV12-3/TRBV12-4 ASNKGSSNQPQH
TRBJ2-1 TRBV9 ASSVGPGGGNEQF
TRBJ2-7 TRBV11-2 ASSRDGSSSYEQY
TRBJ2-1 TRBV5-1 ASSLGGTGVNNEQF
TRBJ2-2 TRBV12-3/TRBV12-4 ASSSGANTGELF
TRBJ2-3 TRBV11-3 ASSLGKSTDTQY
TRBJ2-2 TRBV2 ASSAGGNGGGELF
TRBJ2-7 TRBV2 ASSELGGARGAYEQY
TRBJ2-1 TRBV3-1 ASSQGLPAPEQF
TRBJ1-2 TRBV2 ASSQGGTGVYGYT
TRBJ1-1 TRBV9 ASSIEGQNTEAF
TRBJ1-1 TRBV6-5 ASSYSGEGTEAF
TRBJ2-5 TRBV29-1 SVELWVEGETQY
TRBJ1-6 TRBV20-1 SAPPGLNSPLH
TRBJ1-1 TRBV6-1 ASSDGYRNTEAF
TRBJ2-2 TRBV28 ASSLLGGAELF
TRBJ2-3 TRBV10-3 AISVRRDYTDTQY
TRBJ1-2 TRBV19 ASSIGQFRYT
TRBJ1-2 TRBV20-1 SAPGGGTGNHGYT
TRBJ1-1 TRBV12-3/TRBV12-4 ASSLSSGATEAF
TRBJ2-4 TRBV24-1 ATSPSGGAGNIQY
TRBJ1-2 TRBV27 ASSPDRVGYT
TRBJ1-1 TRBV5-6 ASSLVQAVAEAF
TRBJ2-5 TRBV2 ASSPPGVETQY
TRBJ1-5 TRBV27 ASSPGAADWQPQH
TRBJ1-1 TRBV11-2 ASSRQIDGGGEAF
TRBJ2-5 TRBV5-8 ASSYRDRGGETQY
TRBJ1-6 TRBV5-1 ASSLLGTGGYNSPLH
TRBJ2-7 TRBV12-3/TRBV12-4 ASSWGVRDTRY
TRBJ2-7 TRBV11-2 ASNYRSSYEQY
TRBJ2-1 TRBV6-5 ASSYWGGEPNEQF
TRBJ1-2 TRBV20-1 SARDRGTTGYT